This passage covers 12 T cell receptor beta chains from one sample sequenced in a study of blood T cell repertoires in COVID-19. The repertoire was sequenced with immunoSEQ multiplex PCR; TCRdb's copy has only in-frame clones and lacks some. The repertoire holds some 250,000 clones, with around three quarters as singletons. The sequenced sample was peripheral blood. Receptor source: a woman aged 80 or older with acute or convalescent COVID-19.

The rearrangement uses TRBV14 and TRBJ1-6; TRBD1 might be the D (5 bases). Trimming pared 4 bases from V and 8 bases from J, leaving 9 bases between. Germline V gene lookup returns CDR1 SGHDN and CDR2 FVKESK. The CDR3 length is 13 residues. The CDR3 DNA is TGTGCCAGCAGCCGCCAGGGATATTCACCCCTCCACTTT. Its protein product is CASSRQGYSPLHF.

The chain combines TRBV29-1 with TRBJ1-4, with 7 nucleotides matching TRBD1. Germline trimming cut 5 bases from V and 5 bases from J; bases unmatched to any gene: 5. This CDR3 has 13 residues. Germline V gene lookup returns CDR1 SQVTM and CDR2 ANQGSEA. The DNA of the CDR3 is TGCAGCGTTTCGGGACAGAAAAATGAAAAACTGTTTTTT. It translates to CSVSGQKNEKLFF.

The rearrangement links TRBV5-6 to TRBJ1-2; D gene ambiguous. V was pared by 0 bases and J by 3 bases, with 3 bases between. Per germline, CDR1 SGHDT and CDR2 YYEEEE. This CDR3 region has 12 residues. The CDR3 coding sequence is TGTGCCAGCAGCTTGGGCGACTATGGCTACACCTTC. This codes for CASSLGDYGYTF.

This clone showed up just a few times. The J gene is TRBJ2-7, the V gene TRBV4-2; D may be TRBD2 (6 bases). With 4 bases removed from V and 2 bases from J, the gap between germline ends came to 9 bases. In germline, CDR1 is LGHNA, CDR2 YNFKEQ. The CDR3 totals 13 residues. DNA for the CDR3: TGTGCCAGCAGCCCCTCTAGCGCCTACGAGCAGTACTTC. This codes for CASSPSSAYEQYF.

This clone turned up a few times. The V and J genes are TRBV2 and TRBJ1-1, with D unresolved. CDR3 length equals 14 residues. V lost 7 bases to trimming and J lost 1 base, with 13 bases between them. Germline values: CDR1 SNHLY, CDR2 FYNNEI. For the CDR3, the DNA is TGTGCCAGCACCGCCGGGGTGAGGAACACTGAAGCTTTCTTT. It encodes CASTAGVRNTEAFF.

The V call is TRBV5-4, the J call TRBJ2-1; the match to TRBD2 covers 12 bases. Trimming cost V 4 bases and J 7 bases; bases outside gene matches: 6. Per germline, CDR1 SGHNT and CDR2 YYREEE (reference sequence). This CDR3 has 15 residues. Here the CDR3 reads CASSLRLAGENEQFF. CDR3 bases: TGTGCCAGCAGCCTACGACTAGCGGGGGAAAATGAGCAGTTCTTC. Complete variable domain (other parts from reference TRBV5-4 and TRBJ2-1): ETGVTQSPTHLIKTRGQQVTLRCSSQSGHNTVSWYQQALGQGPQFIFQYYREEENGRGNFPPRFSGLQFPNYSSELNVNALELDDSALYLCASSLRLAGENEQFFGPGTRLTVL.

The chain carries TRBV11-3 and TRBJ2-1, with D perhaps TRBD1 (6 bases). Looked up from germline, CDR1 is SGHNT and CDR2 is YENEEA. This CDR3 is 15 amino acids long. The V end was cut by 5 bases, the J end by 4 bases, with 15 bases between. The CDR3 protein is CASSKRQALYNEQFF. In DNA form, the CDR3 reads TGTGCCAGCAGCAAAAGACAGGCGTTATACAATGAGCAGTTCTTC.

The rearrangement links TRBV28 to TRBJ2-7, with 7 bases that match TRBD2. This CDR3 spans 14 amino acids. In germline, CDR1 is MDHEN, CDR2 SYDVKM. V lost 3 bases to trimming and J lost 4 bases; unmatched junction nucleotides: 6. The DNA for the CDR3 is TGTGCCAGCAGTTTGTCTAGCGGAAATTACGAGCAGTACTTC. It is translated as CASSLSSGNYEQYF. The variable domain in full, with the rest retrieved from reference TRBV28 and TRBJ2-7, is DVKVTQSSRYLVKRTGEKVFLECVQDMDHENMFWYRQDPGLGLRLIYFSYDVKMKEKGDIPEGYSVSREKKERFSLILESASTNQTSMYLCASSLSSGNYEQYFGPGTRLTVT.

The chain's CDR3 is CASSTNGNYGYTF. DNA of the CDR3: TGTGCCAGCAGTACCAACGGGAACTATGGCTACACCTTC. This chain uses TRBV6-5 with TRBJ1-2; D remains ambiguous. In germline, CDR1 is MNHEY, CDR2 SVGAGI. Trimming removed 5 bases at V and 2 bases at J, with 9 bases between. The CDR3 runs 13 residues.

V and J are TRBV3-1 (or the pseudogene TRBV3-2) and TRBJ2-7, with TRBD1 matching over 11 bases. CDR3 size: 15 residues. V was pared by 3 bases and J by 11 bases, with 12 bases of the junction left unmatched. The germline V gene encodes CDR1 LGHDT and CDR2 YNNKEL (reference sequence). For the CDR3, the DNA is TGTGCCAGCAGCCAGGACAGGGGGCAGCTAGCGGCCGAGTACTTC. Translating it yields CASSQDRGQLAAEYF.

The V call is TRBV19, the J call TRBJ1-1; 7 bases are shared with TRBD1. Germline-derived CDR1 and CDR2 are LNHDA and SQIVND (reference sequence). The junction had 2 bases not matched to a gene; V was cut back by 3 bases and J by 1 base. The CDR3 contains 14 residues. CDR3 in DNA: TGTGCCAGTAGTATCCAGGGGGGGAACACTGAAGCTTTCTTT. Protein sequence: CASSIQGGNTEAFF.

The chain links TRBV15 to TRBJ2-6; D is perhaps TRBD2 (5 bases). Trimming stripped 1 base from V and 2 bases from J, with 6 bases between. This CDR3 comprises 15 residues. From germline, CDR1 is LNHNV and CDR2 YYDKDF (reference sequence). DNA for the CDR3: TGTGCCACCAGCAGAGGAGGGACTGGGGCCAACGTCCTGACTTTC. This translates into CATSRGGTGANVLTF.